This T cell receptor beta chain stems from a study of shared clonotypes between healthy human individuals (dated by TCRdb to 2018 to 2021). With respect to the entire study: The cohort comprised a couple of women and a few men aged 18 to 49 years. For each donor, CD4 naive and CD4 memory were each given three plates, CD8 naive was given two plates, and CD8 memory was given one plate. To estimate repertoire size and how much clonotype sharing occurs between individuals, the study deeply sequenced the blood TCR repertoires of five or six healthy adults. Different laboratories and diverse techniques were used to prepare libraries and sequence TCR repertoires, to increase sequencing depth and limit assay-specific biases. Leukapheresis yielded between about 0.9 and 9.5 billion PBMCs per donor.

Concerning this clone itself: Its antigen target is currently unknown. No much larger clone is present one base from it, and per-base qualities are unavailable.

Here is what the overall study found, with its caveats: Compared with non-shared clonotypes, clonotypes shared by all four sorted-subset donors had higher generation probabilities. Estimated clonotype richness was generally larger for naive than for memory subsets. Sharing across a few donors was observed for about 5% of naive CD4, about 3.2% of naive CD8, over 2% of memory CD4, and roughly 0.4% of memory CD8 clonotypes. Incomplete sequencing was indicated by rarefaction of sorted-subset datasets, despite the large sequencing depth. Pairwise subsampling led to the expectation that sequencing depth would affect the degree of clonotype sharing among donors. Because the study included a small number of donors, the genetic and exposure-history diversity represented was limited. Sampling was restricted to blood, and TCR repertoires in tissues likely differ from the TCR repertoires found in blood.

V trim: 2 bases; J trim: 6 bases; unmatched bases: 7. CDR1 and CDR2 were assigned from the germline V gene as SGHDN and FVKESK. The CDR3 numbers 15 residues from cysteine through phenylalanine. Only CDR3 DNA is held: 45 bases, read in frame from base 1. The donors were healthy, HIV-negative adults with no recently reported acute infections or vaccinations. All donors were Caucasian adults living in Nashville, Tennessee, USA. Magnetic negative selection was used to enrich CD4+ T cells, after which naive cells were positively selected on CD45RA and the negative fraction became the memory subset. Blood was obtained by leukapheresis, after which PBMCs were separated by Ficoll-Histopaque density gradient centrifugation and cryopreserved in liquid nitrogen vapor phase. Analytical flow cytometry was used to check the purity and quantity of each magnetically sorted T cell population. Genomic DNA was isolated from each sorted fraction and quantified by UV absorbance on a Nanodrop 2000c.

Using the deep immunoSEQ assay, multiplex PCR amplified TCR CDR3 regions from genomic DNA. Extracted genomic DNA from each cell subset was spread evenly across all wells of several immunoSEQ 96-well plates, with each plate serving as a replicate. For sorted subsets, 150 to 250 ng genomic DNA, equal to 30,000 to 35,000 T cell genomes, was loaded into each replicate PCR. The purified libraries were quantified using a Qubit 3.0 fluorometer, sized with a Bioanalyzer 2100, and then quantified again using the KAPA Library Quantification kit. Every immunoSEQ 96-well plate was sequenced on a separate single-read 150-cycle Illumina NextSeq 550 flow cell. As for how the authors treated the data: Because the immunoSEQ output held only junctional sequences and lacked quality scores, the filtering could not match the filtering applied to full-length reads. To assign V/J genes and CDR3, sequences were annotated against IMGT germline references using PyIR, a Python wrapper for IgBLAST v1.9. Any read was removed if the V/J assignment was weak (E-value above 1e-6), the CDR3 was missing, or the read contained stop codons, out-of-frame junctions, or ambiguous translated residues. V3J clonotypes were defined as sequences sharing an identical inferred V gene, J gene, and CDR3 amino acid sequence. To compute the percentage overlap between repertoires, the number of shared unique clonotypes was divided by the size of the smaller repertoire. RTK rarefaction, the Chao1 estimator, and Recon v2.1 estimates of unobserved clonotypes were used to assess repertoire richness. For all TCRbeta clonotypes obtained by the gDNA method from four donors, generation probabilities were computed with OLGA. TCRdb retrieved this table from immuneACCESS and kept in-frame rearrangements only. Not all clones are present; in checked studies, unresolved V genes account for under half, and no reason is known for the remainder. Clone size and V and J calls were adopted from that table, with D and trimming inferred from the DNA. The sample table shows some 2,000,000 clones, and roughly 94% are seen once. Clones ranked in the top ten supply roughly 0.13% of the sample.

This sequence originates from a man aged 18 to 30 in good health. The V gene is TRBV14 and the J gene is TRBJ2-7; 10 central nucleotides agree with TRBD1. Sample: naive CD4+ T cells sorted from blood. The meaning of the sample's cell subset or site label: CD45RA+ positively selected. The sequence in DNA is TGTGCCAGCAGCCAACTAGGACAGGGGGAGTCCGAGCAGTACTTC. It codes for CASSQLGQGESEQYF.